This TCR beta chain was recovered during a study of spatial heterogeneity in lung cancer. This clonotype occurred a few times. Individual TCR cDNA molecules each bore their own unique molecular identifier. Each CDR3 protein is one row after TCRdb ran MiXCR on the 5' RACE reads. The data show over 3,500 distinct CDR3 sequences, about 25% seen once. With V trimmed by 1 base and J by 2 bases, 5 bases remained unmatched. Germline loops: CDR1 PRHDT, CDR2 FYEKMQ (reference sequence). This CDR3 is built from 16 residues. The time point is: sample taken at primary tumor resection. Unsorted samples of tumor, nontumor lung or frozen PBMC had their whole RNA sequenced.

The origin of this receptor is a male donor with early-stage non-small cell lung cancer. The chain recombines TRBV13 with TRBJ2-3; TRBD1 matches 8 bases. Sequencing used normal lung tissue next to the tumor, obtained at surgery. The CDR3 here is CASSLVGTGDTDTQYF. The DNA of the CDR3 is TGTGCCAGCAGCTTAGTCGGGACAGGAGACACAGATACGCAGTATTTT.